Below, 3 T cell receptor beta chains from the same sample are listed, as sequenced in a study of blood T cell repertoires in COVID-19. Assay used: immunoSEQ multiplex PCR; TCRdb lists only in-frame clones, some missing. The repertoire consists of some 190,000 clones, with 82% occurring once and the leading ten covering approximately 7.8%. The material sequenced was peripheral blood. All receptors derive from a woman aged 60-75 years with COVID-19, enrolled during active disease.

The CDR3 DNA reads as TGTGCCAGCAGCCTGATGGACACCTATGGCTACACCTTC. Protein: CASSLMDTYGYTF. The V and J genes are TRBV28 and TRBJ1-2, with a weak D call TRBD1 (5 bases). The germline V gene encodes CDR1 MDHEN and CDR2 SYDVKM. The V end lost 6 bases, the J end lost 4 bases, and 12 bases lay between the germline ends. The CDR3 covers 13 residues.

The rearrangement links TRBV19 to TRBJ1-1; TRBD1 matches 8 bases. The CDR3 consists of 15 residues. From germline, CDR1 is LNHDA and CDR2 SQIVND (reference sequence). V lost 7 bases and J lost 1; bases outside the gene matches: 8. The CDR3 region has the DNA TGTGCCAGTACCCCTCAGGACAGGGCGAACACTGAAGCTTTCTTT. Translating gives CASTPQDRANTEAFF.

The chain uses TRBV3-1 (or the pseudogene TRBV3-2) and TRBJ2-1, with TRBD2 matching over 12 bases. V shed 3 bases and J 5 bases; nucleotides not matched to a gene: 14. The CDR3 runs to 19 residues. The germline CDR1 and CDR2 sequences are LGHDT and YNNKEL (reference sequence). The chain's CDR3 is CASSHLLAGGTTLHNEQFF. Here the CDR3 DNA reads TGTGCCAGCAGCCATTTACTAGCGGGAGGAACCACCCTCCACAATGAGCAGTTCTTC.